The clone carrying this TCR beta chain was counted once. This record comes from a study of blood T cell repertoires in COVID-19. The wider study: The United States, Italy and Spain were the sources of the acute and convalescent COVID-19 samples. PBMCs, B-cell-depleted T cells, or T cells were the source of the cDNA or gDNA that made up the material.

The ends were cut back, 3 bases at V and 3 bases at J, with 12 bases in the middle. The germline gives CDR1 MNHEY, CDR2 SMNVEV (reference sequence). The CDR3 is 14 residues long. Per the original data handling: Amplification with reference gene primers provided the estimates of nucleated cell counts. The protocol was immunoSEQ multiplex PCR, while the TCRdb copy is restricted to in-frame clones and leaves out a portion. V and J calls plus clone size are reproduced from that table; the DNA served to infer D and trimming. Of about 210,000 clones in the sample, roughly nine tenths were seen once. The receptor was derived from a man aged 25 to 45 with acute or convalescent COVID-19. This rearrangement joins TRBV27 to TRBJ2-7, with D perhaps TRBD2 (6 bases). Sequenced sample: peripheral blood. The CDR3 DNA follows: TGTGCCAGCAGTTTTTTAGGAGGGGTCTACGAGCAGTACTTC. This sequence encodes CASSFLGGVYEQYF.